This is a list of T cell receptor beta chains from one sample in a study of T cell responses to AZD1222 COVID-19 vaccine. Sequencing used immunoSEQ multiplex PCR; TCRdb keeps in-frame clones, though not all of them. Of about 180,000 clones in the sample, about nine tenths were seen once. The material was peripheral blood, obtained 28 days after the second AZD1222 dose. The receptors originated from an adult who received the AZD1222 COVID-19 vaccine. Each CDR3 is given with its conserved first and last residue. Each record gives: V gene, J gene, D gene, clone size, CDR3 DNA, CDR3 protein. A D gene is named only where the DNA matches it firmly. Not all rows give a size; the values are once, few, many and, for expanded clones, a class.

TRBV18	TRBJ2-1	.	.	TGTGCCAGCTCACCTATGGCTCTCTACAATGAGCAGTTCTTC	CASSPMALYNEQFF
TRBV9	TRBJ1-1	.	once	TGTGCCAGCAGCGTAGGCGGGGGCGGGAACACTGAAGCTTTCTTT	CASSVGGGGNTEAFF
TRBV6-5	TRBJ2-7	.	few	TGTGCCAGCAGTCTGGAGGGAACAGGGAGCTACGAGCAGTACTTC	CASSLEGTGSYEQYF
TRBV19	TRBJ1-5	TRBD1	.	TGTGCCAGTAGTATATGGGCGGGACAGGGGAATCAGCCCCAGCATTTT	CASSIWAGQGNQPQHF
TRBV3-1/TRBV3-2	TRBJ2-7	.	.	TGTGCCAGCAGCCAAGACCTAAGACCCACCTACGAGCAGTACTTC	CASSQDLRPTYEQYF
TRBV13	TRBJ2-3	TRBD2	.	TGTGCCAGCAGCACTCCTAGCGGGACTACAGATACGCAGTATTTT	CASSTPSGTTDTQYF
TRBV2	TRBJ1-2	TRBD1	.	TGTGCCTGTCGACTACCGGGACAGGGGGGTGGCTACACCTTC	CACRLPGQGGGYTF
TRBV2	TRBJ1-5	.	.	TGTGCCAGCAAGGGGGGAAGCAATCAGCCCCAGCATTTT	CASKGGSNQPQHF
TRBV7-9	TRBJ2-7	TRBD2	.	TGTGCCAGCAGCATAACTAGCGGGGGCAACTCCTACGAGCAGTACTTC	CASSITSGGNSYEQYF
TRBV27	TRBJ1-5	.	.	TGTGCCAGCAGTTTATCGGGGGGATATGGTCAGCCCCAGCATTTT	CASSLSGGYGQPQHF
TRBV7-2	TRBJ1-3	.	.	TGTGCCAGCAGCGCGGGGGGAGGCTCTGGAAACACCATATATTTT	CASSAGGGSGNTIYF
TRBV19	TRBJ1-5	.	.	TGTGCCAGTAGTATACAGGGACGCAATCAGCCCCAGCATTTT	CASSIQGRNQPQHF
TRBV18	TRBJ1-2	TRBD1	.	TGTGCCAGCTCACTTGGGACAGGCTATGGCTACACCTTC	CASSLGTGYGYTF
TRBV7-2	TRBJ2-3	TRBD1	.	TGTGCCAGCAGCTTAGAGGGACAGCGAGGCGCAGATACGCAGTATTTT	CASSLEGQRGADTQYF
TRBV18	TRBJ2-5	TRBD2	.	TGTGCCAGCTCATTAATAGCGGGATTGATACAAGAGACCCAGTACTTC	CASSLIAGLIQETQYF
TRBV5-6	TRBJ1-1	.	.	TGTGCCAGCAGCTTGGACGGGGGCACTGAAGCTTTCTTT	CASSLDGGTEAFF
TRBV7-2	TRBJ2-7	.	.	TGTGCCAGCAGCTTAGTACTAGCCGGTCCCTACGAGCAGTACTTC	CASSLVLAGPYEQYF